This TCR beta chain was identified during a study of blood T cell repertoires in COVID-19. For the study at large: In each case, the material was cDNA or gDNA derived from T cells, B-cell-depleted T cells, or PBMCs.

Germline values: CDR1 SSHAT, CDR2 FNYEAQ (reference sequence). This CDR3 spans 13 amino acids. Methods used by the authors: How many nucleated cells were present was estimated from reference gene primer amplification. Sequencing was performed with immunoSEQ multiplex PCR; in TCRdb, only in-frame clones are kept and a portion is missing. V, J and clone size were drawn from that table, and D and trimming were deduced from the DNA. The top ten hold 22% of the sample, which has about 23,000 clones, about 88% seen once. With respect to this clone: The junction and the germline gene differ at one end; a read error may be behind it.

Material: peripheral blood. The source of this sequence is a man between 65 and 85 years old in a cohort sampled during active COVID-19. The chain is built from TRBV7-7 and TRBJ2-1, with D possibly being TRBD2 (6 bases). CDR3 residues: CASSLSTAGEQFF. DNA for the CDR3: TGTGCTAGCAGCTTAAGCACGGCGGGGGAGCAGTTCTTC.